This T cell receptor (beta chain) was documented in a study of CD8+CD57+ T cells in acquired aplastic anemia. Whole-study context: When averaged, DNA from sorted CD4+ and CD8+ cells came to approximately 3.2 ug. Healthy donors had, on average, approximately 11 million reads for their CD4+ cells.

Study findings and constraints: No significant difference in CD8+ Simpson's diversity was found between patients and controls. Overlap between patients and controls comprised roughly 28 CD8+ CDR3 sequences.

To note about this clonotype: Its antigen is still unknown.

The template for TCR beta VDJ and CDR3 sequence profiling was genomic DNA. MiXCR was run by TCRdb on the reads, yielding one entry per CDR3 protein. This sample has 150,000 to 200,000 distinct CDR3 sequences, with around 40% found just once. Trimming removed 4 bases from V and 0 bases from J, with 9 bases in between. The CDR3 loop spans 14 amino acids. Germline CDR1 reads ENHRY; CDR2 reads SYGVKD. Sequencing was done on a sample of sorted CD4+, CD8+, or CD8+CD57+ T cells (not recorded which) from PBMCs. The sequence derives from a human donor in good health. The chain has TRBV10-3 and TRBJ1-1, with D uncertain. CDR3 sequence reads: CAISVGILNTEAFF. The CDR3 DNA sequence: TGTGCCATCAGTGTCGGCATACTGAACACTGAAGCTTTCTTT.